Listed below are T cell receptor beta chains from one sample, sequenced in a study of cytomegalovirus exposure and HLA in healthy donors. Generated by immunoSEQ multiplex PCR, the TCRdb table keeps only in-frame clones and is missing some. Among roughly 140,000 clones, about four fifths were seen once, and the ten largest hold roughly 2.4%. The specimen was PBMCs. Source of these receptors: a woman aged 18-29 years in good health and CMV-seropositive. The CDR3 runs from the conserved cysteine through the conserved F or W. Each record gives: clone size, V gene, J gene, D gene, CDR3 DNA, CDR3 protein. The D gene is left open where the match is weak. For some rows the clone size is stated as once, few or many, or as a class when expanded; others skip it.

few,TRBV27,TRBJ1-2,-,TGTGCCAGCAGTTTATCTTATGAGGGAAGGGCTTATGGCTACACCTTC,CASSLSYEGRAYGYTF
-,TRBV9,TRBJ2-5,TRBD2,TGTGCCAGCAGCGTAGAAACTAGCGGGCGGGAGACCCAGTACTTC,CASSVETSGRETQYF
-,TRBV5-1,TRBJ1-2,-,TGCGCCAGCAGCCTAACCAGCACAGAAAAATACTATGGCTACACCTTC,CASSLTSTEKYYGYTF
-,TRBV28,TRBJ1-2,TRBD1,TGTGCCAGCAGTGGGGACAGGCGGAACAACTATGGCTACACCTTC,CASSGDRRNNYGYTF
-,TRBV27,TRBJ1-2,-,TGTGCCAGCAGTTTATCGGTGGAGGGAACTGATGGCTACACCTTC,CASSLSVEGTDGYTF
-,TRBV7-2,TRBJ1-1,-,TGTGCCAGCACCCCTACGGGATTTGAAGCTTTCTTT,CASTPTGFEAFF
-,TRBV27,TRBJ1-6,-,TGTGCCAGCAGTTTATTCGGGGGTGATTCACCCCTCCACTTT,CASSLFGGDSPLHF
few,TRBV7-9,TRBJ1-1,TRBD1,TGTGCCAGCAGCTTTTCGTTCCCAGCCTCAGGGGGCGGGACTGAAGCTTTCTTT,CASSFSFPASGGGTEAFF
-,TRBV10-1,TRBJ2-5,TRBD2,TGCGCCAGCAGTGACGGAAAGCGGGGGGGAAATTTGGAGACCCAGTACTTC,CASSDGKRGGNLETQYF
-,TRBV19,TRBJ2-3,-,TGTGCCAGTTCGGCTCTGACAGCTATCATCGACACAGATACGCAGTATTTT,CASSALTAIIDTDTQYF
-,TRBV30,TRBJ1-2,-,TGTGCCTGCATCCGAGGATATGGCTACACCTTC,CACIRGYGYTF
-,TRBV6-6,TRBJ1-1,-,TGTGCCAGCAGTCTAAGGGGCGATACCCCTGAAGCTTTCTTT,CASSLRGDTPEAFF
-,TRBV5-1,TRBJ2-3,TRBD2,TGCGCCAGCAGCTTGCCAGGACTAGCGGGGGGAAGCACAGATACGCAGTATTTT,CASSLPGLAGGSTDTQYF
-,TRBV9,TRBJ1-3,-,TGTGCCAGCAGCGTAGAGGCAAGTCGGAGCTCTGGAAACACCATATATTTT,CASSVEASRSSGNTIYF
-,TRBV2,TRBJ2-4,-,TGTGCCAGCAATACACCGGGAGACAGAAACATTCAGTACTTC,CASNTPGDRNIQYF
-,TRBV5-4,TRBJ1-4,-,TGTGCCAGCAGCTTTGGGGCTAGTGAAAAACTGTTTTTT,CASSFGASEKLFF
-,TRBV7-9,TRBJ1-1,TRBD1,TGTGCCAGCAGCCCCACCCGGGACAGGGGAAATGGAGCTTTCTTT,CASSPTRDRGNGAFF
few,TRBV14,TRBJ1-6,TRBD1,TGTGCCAGCAGCCTCATGACAGGGCTCCTGACACCCCTCCACTTT,CASSLMTGLLTPLHF
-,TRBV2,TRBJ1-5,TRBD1,TGTGCCAGCAGTGGGGGGACAGGGGGAACAAATCAGCCCCAGCATTTT,CASSGGTGGTNQPQHF
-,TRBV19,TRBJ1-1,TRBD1,TGTGCCAGTAGTATAACAGGGGCTGAAGCTTTCTTT,CASSITGAEAFF
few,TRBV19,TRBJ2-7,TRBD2,TGTGCCAGTAGTATAGGCTGGCGGGGGACTTCCTACGAGCAGTACTTC,CASSIGWRGTSYEQYF
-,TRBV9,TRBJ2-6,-,TGTGCCAGCAGCAGAGGGGCAGTGGGTCTGTCAGGGGCTGGGGCCAACGTCCTGACTTTC,CASSRGAVGLSGAGANVLTF
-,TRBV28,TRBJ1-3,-,TGTGCCAGCAGTTTACTAACTGGAAACACCATATATTTT,CASSLLTGNTIYF
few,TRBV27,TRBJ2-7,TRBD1,TGTGCCAGTCCAATGACAGGGGAAGGGTACGAGCAGTACTTC,CASPMTGEGYEQYF
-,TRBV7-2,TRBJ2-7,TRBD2,TGTGCCAGCAGCCACTCTAGCGGGCCCTACGAGCAGTACTTC,CASSHSSGPYEQYF
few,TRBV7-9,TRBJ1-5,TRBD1,TGTGCCAGCAGCCCGGGACAGGGCGTACACCTCCCACATTTT,CASSPGQGVHLPHF
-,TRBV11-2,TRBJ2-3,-,TGTGCCAGCAGCGCACGGCCAGGGTTCTCGACAGATACGCAGTATTTT,CASSARPGFSTDTQYF
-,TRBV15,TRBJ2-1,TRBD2,TGTGCCACCAGCAGAGATGTTGCAGTACTAGCGTATGAGCAGTTCTTC,CATSRDVAVLAYEQFF
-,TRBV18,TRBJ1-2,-,TGTGCCAGCTCACCACTGACAGAAGCCTATGGCTACACCTTC,CASSPLTEAYGYTF
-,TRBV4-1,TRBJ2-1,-,TGCGCCAGCAGCCACCCCTTCAATGAGCAGTTCTTC,CASSHPFNEQFF
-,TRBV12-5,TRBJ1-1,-,TGTGCTAGTGGTCCCCCGGGGACAATGAACACTGAAGCTTTCTTT,CASGPPGTMNTEAFF
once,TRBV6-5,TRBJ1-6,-,TGTGCCAGCAGTTACCTAGGGCCAGGGTTCAATTCACCCCTCCACTTT,CASSYLGPGFNSPLHF
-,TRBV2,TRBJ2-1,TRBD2,TGTGCCAGCAGTGTGGGACGGGGACTAGCGCCGAACAATGAGCAGTTCTTC,CASSVGRGLAPNNEQFF
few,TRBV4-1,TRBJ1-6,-,TGCGCCAGCAGCCGAAGCCCAGGGGCGGATAATTCACCCCTCCACTTT,CASSRSPGADNSPLHF
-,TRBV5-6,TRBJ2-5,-,TGTGCCAGCAGCCCCCTATCGACTGCTACCTATCTGGAGACCCAGTACTTC,CASSPLSTATYLETQYF
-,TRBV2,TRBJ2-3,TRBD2,TGTGCCAGCAAGCGGGATTCGGATACGCAGTATTTT,CASKRDSDTQYF
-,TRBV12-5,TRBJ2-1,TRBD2,TGTGCTAGTGGTTTCGGGGAGCGGGGGAAGGACAATGAGCAGTTCTTC,CASGFGERGKDNEQFF
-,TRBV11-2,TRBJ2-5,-,TGTGCCAGCAGCTACCGCCGACAGCCCCAAGAGACCCAGTACTTC,CASSYRRQPQETQYF
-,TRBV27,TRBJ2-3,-,TGTGCCAGCAGTTTTGGGACCGGGACTGGCACAGATACGCAGTATTTT,CASSFGTGTGTDTQYF
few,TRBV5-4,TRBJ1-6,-,TGTGCCAGCAGCTTGAATACAGGGTCTTCACCCCTCCACTTT,CASSLNTGSSPLHF